A single sample gave rise to the 13 T cell receptor beta chains below, sequenced in a study of cytomegalovirus exposure and HLA in healthy donors. Primers included in the PCR were 60 Vbeta and 13 Jbeta primers. Assay: immunoSEQ multiplex PCR; the TCRdb copy retains only in-frame clones and omits some. This sample has roughly 100,000 clones, with 50% to 70% found just once. The specimen sequenced was PBMCs. The source of these receptors is a human donor in good health.

This chain links TRBV5-5 with TRBJ2-3; TRBD1 matches 11 bases. The CDR3 contains 15 residues. Looked up from germline, CDR1 is SGHKS and CDR2 is YYEKEE (reference sequence). Germline trimming cut 2 bases from V and 4 bases from J; bases unmatched to any gene: 3. CDR3 sequence (DNA): TGTGCCAGCAGCTTAGGACAGGGGGCGGCAGATACGCAGTATTTT. Protein product: CASSLGQGAADTQYF.

This clone has only a few counts. V usage is TRBV7-9 and J usage is TRBJ1-1; maybe TRBD1 (5 bases). The V and J ends lost 5 bases and 0 bases respectively, with 13 bases between them. Germline values: CDR1 SEHNR, CDR2 FQNEAQ (reference sequence). CDR3 size: 15 residues. CDR3 nucleotide sequence: TGTGCCAGCAGCCCCACAGGAAAAATGAACACTGAAGCTTTCTTT. Residues: CASSPTGKMNTEAFF.

About this clone itself: The sample contains more than one DNA sequence encoding this CDR3. J is TRBJ2-1 and V is TRBV29-1, with TRBD2 identical over 9 bases. The CDR3 is made up of 14 amino acids. CDR1 is SQVTM, CDR2 ANQGSEA, per germline. Trimming took 7 bases from V and 2 from J; bases not matched to a gene: 6. This chain's CDR3 is CSARAGGPYNEQFF. The CDR3 DNA is TGCAGCGCGCGAGCGGGAGGCCCCTACAATGAGCAGTTCTTC.

V is TRBV9 and J is TRBJ1-1; D gene ambiguous. The germline CDR1 and CDR2 sequences are SGDLS and YYNGEE. V was cut by 7 bases and J by 1 base, with 14 bases left in between. This CDR3 is built from 14 residues. The CDR3 sequence: CASRRGDRNTEAFF. CDR3 nucleotides: TGTGCCAGCCGGCGTGGAGATAGGAACACTGAAGCTTTCTTT.

This clone turned up a few times. This sequence joins TRBV7-2 and TRBJ2-2; TRBD2 is a possible D gene (7 bases). Deletions cut 9 bases from V and 5 bases from J, with 16 bases between. The germline V gene has CDR1 SGHTA and CDR2 FQGNSA. This CDR3 comprises 14 residues. The CDR3 loop reads CARAGTRLTGELFF. The CDR3 DNA follows: TGTGCCAGAGCGGGGACAAGGTTGACCGGGGAGCTGTTTTTT.

The V gene is TRBV5-1, the J gene TRBJ1-2; D uncertain. The CDR3 sequence is 13 residues long. The germline V gene has CDR1 SGHRS and CDR2 YFSETQ. Trimming removed 0 bases at V and 5 bases at J, with 8 bases between. In DNA, the CDR3 is TGCGCCAGCAGCTTGGAGGGAGGGTATGGCTACACCTTC. This encodes CASSLEGGYGYTF.

The V call is TRBV29-1, the J call TRBJ2-1; 7 bases agree with TRBD2. Germline-derived CDR1 and CDR2 are SQVTM and ANQGSEA. The junction had 12 bases not matched to a gene; V was cut back by 4 bases and J by 0 bases. This CDR3 has 17 residues. The CDR3 sequence is CSVVQWEGLGSYNEQFF. In DNA, the CDR3 is TGCAGCGTTGTTCAGTGGGAGGGCCTTGGCTCCTACAATGAGCAGTTCTTC.

V is TRBV2 and J is TRBJ1-2; 8 bases are shared with TRBD1. This CDR3 has 14 amino acids. Germline trimming cut 5 bases from V and 4 bases from J; bases unmatched to any gene: 6. Germline CDR1 reads SNHLY; CDR2 reads FYNNEI. The CDR3 loop reads CASSTTGATYGYTF. The CDR3, as DNA: TGTGCCAGCAGTACGACAGGGGCGACCTATGGCTACACCTTC.

This chain joins TRBV7-6 and TRBJ2-1, with a weak D call TRBD2 (6 bases). Germline CDR1 SGHVS, CDR2 FNYEAQ. The V end was cut by 5 bases, the J end by 4 bases, with 18 bases between. This CDR3 has 16 amino acids. The CDR3 bases are TGTGCCAGCAGCCACATCCCGGAGGGGTCTTACAATGAGCAGTTCTTC. It yields the protein CASSHIPEGSYNEQFF.

The chain has TRBV5-1 and TRBJ1-6; D is unresolved. The germline V gene encodes CDR1 SGHRS and CDR2 YFSETQ. The V end lost 1 base, the J end lost 8 bases, and 10 bases lay between the germline ends. This CDR3 is 14 amino acids long. The CDR3 sequence: CASSLSGTDSPLHF. The CDR3 bases are TGCGCCAGCAGCTTGTCGGGAACGGATTCACCCCTCCACTTT.

J is TRBJ1-1 and V is TRBV5-5; D is uncertain. The germline gives CDR1 SGHKS, CDR2 YYEKEE (reference sequence). The CDR3 is made up of 15 amino acids. The V and J ends lost 3 bases and 0 bases respectively, with 12 bases between them. The chain's CDR3 is CASSSSGRMNTEAFF. The CDR3 coding sequence is TGTGCCAGCAGCTCCAGCGGCAGGATGAACACTGAAGCTTTCTTT.

In this sample, this clone turned up a few times. This sequence joins TRBV5-1 and TRBJ2-1; tentative D call: TRBD2 (5 bases). There are 15 residues in the CDR3. Trimming left V 4 bases short and J 0 bases short, with 11 bases between. In germline, CDR1 is SGHRS, CDR2 YFSETQ. CDR3 amino acids: CASSSGRSSYNEQFF. The DNA for the CDR3 is TGCGCCAGCAGCAGCGGACGGAGCTCCTACAATGAGCAGTTCTTC.

The V and J genes are TRBV6-1 and TRBJ2-3; TRBD2 aligns across 11 bases. The V gene end was trimmed by 3 bases and the J gene end by 4 bases; junction bases not matched to a gene: 6. The CDR3 contains 16 residues. Per germline, CDR1 MNHNS and CDR2 SASEGT. The DNA of the CDR3 is TGTGCCAGCAGTGACCTTAGCGGGAGGGCCGCAGATACGCAGTATTTT. The encoded protein is CASSDLSGRAADTQYF.